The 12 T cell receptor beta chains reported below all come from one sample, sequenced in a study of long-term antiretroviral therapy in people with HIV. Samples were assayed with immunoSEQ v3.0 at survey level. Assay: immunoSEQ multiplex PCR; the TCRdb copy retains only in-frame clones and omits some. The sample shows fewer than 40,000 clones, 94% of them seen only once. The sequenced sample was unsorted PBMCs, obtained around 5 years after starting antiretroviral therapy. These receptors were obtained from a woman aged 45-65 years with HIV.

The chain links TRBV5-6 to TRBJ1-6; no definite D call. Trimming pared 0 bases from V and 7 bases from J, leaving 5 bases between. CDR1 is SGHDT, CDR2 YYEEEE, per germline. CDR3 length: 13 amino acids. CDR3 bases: TGTGCCAGCAGCTTGGCCGCGAATTCACCCCTCCACTTT. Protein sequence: CASSLAANSPLHF.

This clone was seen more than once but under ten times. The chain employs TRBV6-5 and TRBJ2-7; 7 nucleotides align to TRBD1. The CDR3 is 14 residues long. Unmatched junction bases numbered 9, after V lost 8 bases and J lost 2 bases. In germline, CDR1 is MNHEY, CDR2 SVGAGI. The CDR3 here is CASGEVGQTYEQYF. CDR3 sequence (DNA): TGTGCCAGCGGTGAAGTGGGACAGACCTACGAGCAGTACTTC.

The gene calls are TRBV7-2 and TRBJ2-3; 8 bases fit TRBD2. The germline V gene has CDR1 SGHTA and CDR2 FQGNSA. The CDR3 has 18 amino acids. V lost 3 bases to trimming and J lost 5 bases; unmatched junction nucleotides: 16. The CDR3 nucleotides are TGTGCCAGCAGCTTTATTTGGGCGGGGGGCCTCGGAGGAGATACGCAGTATTTT. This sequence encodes CASSFIWAGGLGGDTQYF. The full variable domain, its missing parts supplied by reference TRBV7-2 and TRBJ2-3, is GAGVSQSPSNKVTEKGKDVELRCDPISGHTALYWYRQSLGQGLEFLIYFQGNSAPDKSGLPSDRFSAERTGGSVSTLTIQRTQQEDSAVYLCASSFIWAGGLGGDTQYFGPGTRLTVL.

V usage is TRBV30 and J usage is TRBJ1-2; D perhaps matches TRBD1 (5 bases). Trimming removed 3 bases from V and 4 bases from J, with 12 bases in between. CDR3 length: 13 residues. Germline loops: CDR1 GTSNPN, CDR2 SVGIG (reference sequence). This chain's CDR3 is CAWRRTPGYGYTF. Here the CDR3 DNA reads TGTGCCTGGAGGCGGACACCAGGCTATGGCTACACCTTC.

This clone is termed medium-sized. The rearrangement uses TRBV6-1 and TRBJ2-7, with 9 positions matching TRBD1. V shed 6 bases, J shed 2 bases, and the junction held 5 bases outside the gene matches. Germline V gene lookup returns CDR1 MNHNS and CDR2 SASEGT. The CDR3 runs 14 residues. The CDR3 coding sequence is TGTGCCAGCAGAACCGGGACAGGGCCCTACGAGCAGTACTTC. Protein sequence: CASRTGTGPYEQYF.

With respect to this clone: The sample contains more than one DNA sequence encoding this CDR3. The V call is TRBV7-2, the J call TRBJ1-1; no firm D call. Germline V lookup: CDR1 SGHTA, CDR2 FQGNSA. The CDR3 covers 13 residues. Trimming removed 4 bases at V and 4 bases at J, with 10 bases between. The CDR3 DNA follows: TGTGCCAGCAGCTCGTCGGTGGGCACTGAAGCTTTCTTT. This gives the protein CASSSSVGTEAFF.

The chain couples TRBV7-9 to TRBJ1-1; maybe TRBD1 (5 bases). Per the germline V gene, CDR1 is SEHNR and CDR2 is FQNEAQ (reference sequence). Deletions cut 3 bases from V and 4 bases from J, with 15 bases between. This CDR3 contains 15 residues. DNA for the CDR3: TGTGCCAGCAGCTTTGCGGGGACCACCCCCACTGAAGCTTTCTTT. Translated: CASSFAGTTPTEAFF.

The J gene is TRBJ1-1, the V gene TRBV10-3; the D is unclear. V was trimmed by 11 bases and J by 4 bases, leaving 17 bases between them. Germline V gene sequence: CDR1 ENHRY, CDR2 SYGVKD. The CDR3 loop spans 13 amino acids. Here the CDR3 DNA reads TGTGCCGCCGCTCCGCTTGTTGGCACTGAAGCTTTCTTT. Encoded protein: CAAAPLVGTEAFF.

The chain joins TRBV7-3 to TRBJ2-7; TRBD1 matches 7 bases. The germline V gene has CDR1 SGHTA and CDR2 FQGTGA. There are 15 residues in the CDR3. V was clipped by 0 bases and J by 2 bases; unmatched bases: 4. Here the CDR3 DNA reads TGTGCCAGCAGCTTAACCGGGGACAGAACCTACGAGCAGTACTTC. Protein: CASSLTGDRTYEQYF.

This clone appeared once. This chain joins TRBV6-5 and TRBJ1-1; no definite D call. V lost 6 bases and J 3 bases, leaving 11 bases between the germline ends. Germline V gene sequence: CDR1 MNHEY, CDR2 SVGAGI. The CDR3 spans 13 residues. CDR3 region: CASRAGPHTEAFF. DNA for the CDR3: TGTGCCAGCAGGGCGGGTCCCCACACTGAAGCTTTCTTT.

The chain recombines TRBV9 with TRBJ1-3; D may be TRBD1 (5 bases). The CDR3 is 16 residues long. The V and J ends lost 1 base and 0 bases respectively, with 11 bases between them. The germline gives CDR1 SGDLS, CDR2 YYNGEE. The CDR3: CASSVSRGNSGNTIYF. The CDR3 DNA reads TGTGCCAGCAGCGTATCCCGGGGCAACTCTGGAAACACCATATATTTT.

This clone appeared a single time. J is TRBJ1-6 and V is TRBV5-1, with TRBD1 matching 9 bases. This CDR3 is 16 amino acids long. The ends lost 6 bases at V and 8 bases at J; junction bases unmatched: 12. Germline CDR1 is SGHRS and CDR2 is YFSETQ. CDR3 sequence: CASKRYAGQGYSPLHF. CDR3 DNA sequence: TGCGCCAGCAAACGTTATGCGGGACAGGGATATTCACCCCTCCACTTT. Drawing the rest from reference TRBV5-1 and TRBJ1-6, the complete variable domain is KAGVTQTPRYLIKTRGQQVTLSCSPISGHRSVSWYQQTPGQGLQFLFEYFSETQRNKGNFPGRFSGRQFSNSRSEMNVSTLELGDSALYLCASKRYAGQGYSPLHFGNGTRLTVT.